The 13 T cell receptor beta chains listed next were all sequenced from one sample in a study of regulatory T cells in long-lasting Graves disease. Arm-PCR of CDR3 regions and iRepertoire HTBI primers were the basis on which TCR beta libraries were built. Each CDR3 protein gets one entry after TCRdb re-called the multiplex PCR reads with MiXCR. The sample shows 370,000 or so distinct CDR3 sequences, about a sixth of them seen only once. Noted time point: newly diagnosed GD, antithyroid drugs for less than 3 months. RNA isolated from PBMCs was used to make the TCR library. The same data also contributed to another study, on T cells in Graves' hyperthyroidism and ophthalmopathy.

The specimen was peripheral blood mononuclear cells (PBMCs), collected at new diagnosis, from a patient treated with antithyroid drugs. The receptors were gathered from a woman in her late teens or twenties with Graves disease.

The chain combines TRBV7-8 with TRBJ1-4, with TRBD1 matching over 8 bases. Per germline, CDR1 SGHVS and CDR2 FQNEAQ. V shed 4 bases, J shed 8 bases, and the junction held 6 bases outside the gene matches. The CDR3 totals 14 residues. In DNA, the CDR3 is TGTGCCAGCAGCTCTGGACAGGGCCGCGAAAAACTGTTTTTT. Protein: CASSSGQGREKLFF.

This clonotype was counted only a few times. This chain joins TRBV4-1 and TRBJ1-5, with D unresolved. The CDR3 is 14 amino acids. Germline V CDR1 and CDR2: MGHRA, YSYEKL. Trimming cost V 0 bases and J 4 bases, with 7 bases left between them. DNA for the CDR3: TGCGCCAGCAGCCAAGAGGGAGTTAATCAGCCCCAGCATTTT. Protein: CASSQEGVNQPQHF.

This clonotype was counted ten times or more. The chain combines TRBV27 with TRBJ2-1; tentatively, D is TRBD2 (6 bases). CDR1 MNHEY and CDR2 SMNVEV come from the germline V gene (reference sequence). The V end lost 4 bases, the J end lost 10 bases, and 11 bases lay between the germline ends. The CDR3 spans 12 residues. CDR3 amino acids: CASSYEGREQFF. The DNA for the CDR3 is TGTGCCAGCAGTTACGAGGGGAGGGAGCAGTTCTTC.

This chain connects TRBV25-1 to TRBJ2-3; 8 nucleotides line up with TRBD2. The V gene end was trimmed by 6 bases and the J gene end by 4 bases; junction bases not matched to a gene: 6. The CDR3 sequence is 14 residues long. Germline CDR1 is MGHDK and CDR2 is SYGVNS. CDR3 sequence (DNA): TGTGCCAGCAGCTACGCGGGAGGCCCAGATACGCAGTATTTT. Its translation is CASSYAGGPDTQYF. The variable domain in full, completed from reference TRBV25-1 and TRBJ2-3, reads EADIYQTPRYLVIGTGKKITLECSQTMGHDKMYWYQQDPGMELHLIHYSYGVNSTEKGDLSSESTVSRIRTEHFPLTLESARPSHTSQYLCASSYAGGPDTQYFGPGTRLTVL.

This clonotype was observed at least ten times. The chain has TRBV11-2 and TRBJ2-3; 8 nucleotides line up with TRBD2. The germline V gene has CDR1 SGHAT and CDR2 FQNNGV. The V gene end was trimmed by 4 bases and the J gene end by 4 bases; junction bases not matched to a gene: 10. CDR3 size: 16 residues. The CDR3 nucleotides are TGTGCCAGCAGCTCCTGGGGACTAGGATTAGCAGATACGCAGTATTTT. Translation gives CASSSWGLGLADTQYF.

This clonotype was seen ten or more times. J is TRBJ1-5 and V is TRBV6-1, with 7 bases matching TRBD1. This CDR3 has 15 residues. Unmatched junction bases numbered 8, after V lost 3 bases and J lost 6 bases. Per germline, CDR1 MNHNS and CDR2 SASEGT. The CDR3 DNA follows: TGTGCCAGCAGTGACCTGACAGGGCTGCGTCAGCCCCAGCATTTT. Its protein product is CASSDLTGLRQPQHF.

This clonotype was counted many times. The chain recombines TRBV7-3 with TRBJ2-5, with a weak D call TRBD2 (5 bases). The CDR3 contains 14 residues. V was cut by 2 bases and J by 2 bases, with 9 bases left in between. Germline V gene lookup returns CDR1 SGHTA and CDR2 FQGTGA. CDR3 region: CASSLVWEQETQYF. In DNA form, the CDR3 reads TGTGCCAGCAGCTTAGTGTGGGAGCAAGAGACCCAGTACTTC. Looking up the rest from reference TRBV7-3 and TRBJ2-5 gives the full variable domain: GAGVSQTPSNKVTEKGKYVELRCDPISGHTALYWYRQSLGQGPEFLIYFQGTGAADDSGLPNDRFFAVRPEGSVSTLKIQRTERGDSAVYLCASSLVWEQETQYFGPGTRLLVL.

The V and J genes are TRBV4-1 and TRBJ2-7; D is uncertain. The V gene's germline CDR1 is MGHRA and CDR2 YSYEKL. V was cut by 3 bases and J by 0 bases, with 15 bases left in between. The CDR3 runs 16 residues. The CDR3 loop reads CASSHPGGGSSYEQYF. CDR3 DNA: TGCGCCAGCAGCCATCCAGGCGGTGGCAGCTCCTACGAGCAGTACTTC.

This clonotype was detected many times. The V call is TRBV5-1, the J call TRBJ2-3; no clear D gene. With 0 bases removed from V and 2 bases from J, the gap between germline ends came to 7 bases. The CDR3 loop spans 14 amino acids. In germline, CDR1 is SGHRS, CDR2 YFSETQ. The CDR3, as DNA: TGCGCCAGCAGCTTGGCACAGAACACAGATACGCAGTATTTT. The encoded protein is CASSLAQNTDTQYF.

This clonotype was detected only once. A much larger clone is a single base away; this may be a read error. The V call is TRBV19, the J call TRBJ2-1; 11 bases are a match to TRBD2. The CDR3 totals 16 residues. Germline assignment: CDR1 LNHDA and CDR2 SQIVND (reference sequence). V was pared by 0 bases and J by 8 bases, with 6 bases of the junction left unmatched. In DNA, the CDR3 is TGTGCCAGTAGTATAGACCTAGCGGGAGGACTGGATGAGCAGTTCTTC. It is translated as CASSIDLAGGLDEQFF. Full variable domain (rest looked up from reference TRBV19 and TRBJ2-1): DGGITQSPKYLFRKEGQNVTLSCEQNLNHDAMYWYRQDPGQGLRLIYYSQIVNDFQKGDIAEGYSVSREKKESFPLTVTSAQKNPTAFYLCASSIDLAGGLDEQFFGPGTRLTVL.

This clonotype was seen at least ten times. The V and J genes are TRBV6-1 and TRBJ1-1; TRBD1 might be the D (6 bases). CDR1 and CDR2 (germline): MNHNS, SASEGT. Trimming stripped 7 bases from V and 5 bases from J, with 20 bases between. CDR3 length: 15 amino acids. CDR3 bases: TGTGCCAGCAACCCGGGACACTTACTTGGGACTGAAGCTTTCTTT. Encoded protein: CASNPGHLLGTEAFF.

The chain combines TRBV19 with TRBJ2-2; D ambiguous. Germline CDR1 LNHDA, CDR2 SQIVND (reference sequence). The CDR3 extends over 15 amino acids. V gave up 3 bases and J gave up 0 bases, with 8 bases separating them. The CDR3, as DNA: TGTGCCAGTAGTATCTCCCGTACGAACACCGGGGAGCTGTTTTTT. Protein sequence: CASSISRTNTGELFF.

The chain links TRBV10-3 to TRBJ2-5; 9 bases fit TRBD2. Germline CDR1 and CDR2: ENHRY and SYGVKD. V shed 0 bases, J shed 5 bases, and the junction held 4 bases outside the gene matches. This CDR3 is 15 amino acids long. Written as DNA, the CDR3 is TGTGCCATCAGTGAGTCCTCTAGCGGGATGGAGACCCAGTACTTC. Residues: CAISESSSGMETQYF.